The text below deals with one T cell receptor beta chain. Its antigen is unknown. The sample comes from a study of OX40 agonist ivuxolimab in advanced cancers. Across the study: Dose-escalation subjects each had hepatocellular carcinoma, melanoma, renal cell or head and neck cancer. The study's findings and limits: Researchers report that CD8+ T cells had, on average, more expanded clones than CD4+. Partial responders at 0.1-3.0 mg/kg showed near-lowest clonal expansion.

Germline values: CDR1 SGHNT, CDR2 YYREEE (reference sequence). The V end was cut by 4 bases, the J end by 5 bases, with 7 bases between. The CDR3 consists of 11 residues. Sequencing used immunoSEQ multiplex PCR; TCRdb keeps in-frame clones, though not all of them. The sample has some 60,000 clones, approximately 91% seen once; the top ten hold approximately 19%. The sequence was collected from an adult with an advanced solid tumor such as melanoma, head and neck, liver or kidney cancer. The specimen was CD4+ or CD8+ T cells sorted from blood, collected in a trial of the OX40 agonist ivuxolimab. The J gene is TRBJ2-7, the V gene TRBV5-4, with D maybe TRBD1 (6 bases). CDR3 sequence (DNA): TGTGCCAGCAGCCAGGGGAACGAGCAGTACTTC. This encodes CASSQGNEQYF. Based on the CDR3 plus reference TRBV5-4 and TRBJ2-7, the full variable domain is ETGVTQSPTHLIKTRGQQVTLRCSSQSGHNTVSWYQQALGQGPQFIFQYYREEENGRGNFPPRFSGLQFPNYSSELNVNALELDDSALYLCASSQGNEQYFGPGTRLTVT.